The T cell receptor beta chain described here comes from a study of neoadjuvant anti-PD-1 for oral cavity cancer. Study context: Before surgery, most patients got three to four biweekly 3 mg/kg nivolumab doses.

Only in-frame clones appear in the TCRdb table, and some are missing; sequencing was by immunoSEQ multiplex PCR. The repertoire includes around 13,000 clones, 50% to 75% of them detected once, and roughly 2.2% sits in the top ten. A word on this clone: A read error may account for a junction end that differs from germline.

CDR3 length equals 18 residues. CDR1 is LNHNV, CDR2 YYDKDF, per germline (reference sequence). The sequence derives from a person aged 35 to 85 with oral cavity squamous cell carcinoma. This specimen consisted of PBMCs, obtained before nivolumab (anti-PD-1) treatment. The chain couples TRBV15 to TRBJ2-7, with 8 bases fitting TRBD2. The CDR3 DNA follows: TGTGCCACCAGCAGAGATTACGTGAGGAGCGGGAGTTCCTCCGAGCAGTACTTC. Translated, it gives CATSRDYVRSGSSSEQYF.